This T cell receptor (beta chain) was observed in a study of shared clonotypes between healthy human individuals. Assay: immunoSEQ multiplex PCR; the TCRdb copy retains only in-frame clones and omits some. The sample carries some 2.1 million clones, 85% to 95% recorded once. For this clone: A much larger clonotype is one base distant, so this may be a read error. The missing conserved phenylalanine or tryptophan at the end of this CDR3 makes a read error likely.

As defined, naive CD8 cells were CD45RO-negative and positively selected for CCR7, with terminally differentiated effector memory CD45RA+ cells excluded. The CDR3 contains 13 residues. The germline V gene encodes CDR1 GTSNPN and CDR2 SVGIG (reference sequence). V shed 0 bases and J shed 5 bases, with 11 bases lying between them. V is TRBV30 and J is TRBJ2-7; D is perhaps TRBD1 (6 bases). The origin of this receptor is a man aged 18 to 29 in good health. Sequencing used naive CD8+ T cells sorted from blood. DNA of the CDR3: TGTGCCTGGAGTGTACTATACAGGGACGAGCAGTACTTA. Protein: CAWSVLYRDEQYL.